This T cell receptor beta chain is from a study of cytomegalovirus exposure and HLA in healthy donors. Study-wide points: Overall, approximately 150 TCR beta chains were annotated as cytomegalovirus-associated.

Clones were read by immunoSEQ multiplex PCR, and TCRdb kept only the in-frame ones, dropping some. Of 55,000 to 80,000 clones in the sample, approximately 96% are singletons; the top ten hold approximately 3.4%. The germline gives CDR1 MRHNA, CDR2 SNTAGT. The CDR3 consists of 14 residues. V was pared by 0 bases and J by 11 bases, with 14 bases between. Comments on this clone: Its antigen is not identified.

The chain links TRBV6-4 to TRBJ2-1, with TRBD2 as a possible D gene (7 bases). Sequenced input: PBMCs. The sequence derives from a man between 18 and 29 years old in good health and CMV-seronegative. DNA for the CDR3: TGTGCCAGCAGTGACTCTGGGGGGGCAGGGAAGCAGTTCTTC. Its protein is CASSDSGGAGKQFF.